This T cell receptor beta chain was found in a study of shared clonotypes between healthy human individuals. Study overall: Per donor, three plates held CD4 naive cells, three held CD4 memory, two held CD8 naive and one held CD8 memory.

The protocol was immunoSEQ multiplex PCR, while the TCRdb copy is restricted to in-frame clones and leaves out a portion. The sample lists 110,000 or so clones; around 66% were seen once. Trimming left V 1 base short and J 6 bases short, with 12 bases between. The CDR3 is made up of 15 amino acids. Germline V gene sequence: CDR1 SEHNR, CDR2 FQNEAQ (reference sequence). The material sequenced was memory CD8+ T cells sorted from blood. As to subset: CD45RO+ cells pooled with CCR7-negative TemRA cells. The rearrangement links TRBV7-9 to TRBJ2-2, with D uncertain. This TCR derives from a woman aged 25 to 45 in good health. The CDR3 loop reads CASSLGMMVAGELFF. The CDR3 DNA reads as TGTGCCAGCAGCTTAGGCATGATGGTAGCCGGGGAGCTGTTTTTT. Variable domain in full (rest from reference TRBV7-9 and TRBJ2-2): DTGVSQNPRHKITKRGQNVTFRCDPISEHNRLYWYRQTLGQGPEFLTYFQNEAQLEKSRLLSDRFSAERPKGSFSTLEIQRTEQGDSAMYLCASSLGMMVAGELFFGEGSRLTVL.